Listed here are 2 T cell receptor beta chains from one sample, sequenced in a study of blood T cell repertoires in COVID-19. TCRdb keeps only in-frame clones here, not all; method: immunoSEQ multiplex PCR. The sample has about 200,000 clones; 80% to 85% are singletons. Sequencing was carried out using peripheral blood. The receptors derive from a human donor in a cohort sampled during active COVID-19.

This rearrangement joins TRBV6-6 to TRBJ1-3; TRBD1 is a possible D gene (6 bases). Trimming pared 6 bases from V and 2 bases from J, leaving 20 bases between. This CDR3 spans 17 amino acids. Germline loops: CDR1 MNHNY, CDR2 SVGAGI (reference sequence). Here the CDR3 DNA reads TGTGCCAGCAGCCGACCTAGGGGGTTTCGCGCTGGAAACACCATATATTTT. As protein: CASSRPRGFRAGNTIYF.

The V call is TRBV6-6, the J call TRBJ1-6; 8 bases align to TRBD1. In germline, CDR1 is MNHNY, CDR2 SVGAGI (reference sequence). There are 14 residues in the CDR3. With V trimmed by 7 bases and J by 7 bases, 6 bases remained unmatched. This CDR3 reads CASILDRVNSPLHF. The CDR3 DNA reads TGTGCCAGCATCTTGGACAGGGTCAATTCACCCCTCCACTTT.